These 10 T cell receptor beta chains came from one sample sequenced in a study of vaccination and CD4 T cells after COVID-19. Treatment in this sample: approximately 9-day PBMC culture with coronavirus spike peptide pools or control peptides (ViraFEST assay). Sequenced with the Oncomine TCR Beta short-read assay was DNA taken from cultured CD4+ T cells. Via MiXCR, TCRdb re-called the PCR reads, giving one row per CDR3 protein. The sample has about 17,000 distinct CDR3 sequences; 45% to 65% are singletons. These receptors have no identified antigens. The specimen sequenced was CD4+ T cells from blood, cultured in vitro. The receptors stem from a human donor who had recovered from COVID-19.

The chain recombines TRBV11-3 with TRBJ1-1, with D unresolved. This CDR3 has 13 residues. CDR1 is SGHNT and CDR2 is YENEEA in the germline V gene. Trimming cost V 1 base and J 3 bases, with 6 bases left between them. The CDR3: CASSLGVDTEAFF. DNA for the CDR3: TGTGCCAGCAGCTTAGGGGTCGACACTGAAGCTTTCTTT.

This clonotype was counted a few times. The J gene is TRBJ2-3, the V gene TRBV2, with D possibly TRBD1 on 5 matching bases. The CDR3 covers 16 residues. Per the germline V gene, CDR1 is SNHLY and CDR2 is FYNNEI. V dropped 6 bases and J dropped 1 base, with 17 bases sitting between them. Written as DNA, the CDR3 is TGTGCCAGCAGACTCCCCCAGGGCAGGGGCACAGATACGCAGTATTTT. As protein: CASRLPQGRGTDTQYF. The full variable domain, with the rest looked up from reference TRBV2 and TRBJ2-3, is EPEVTQTPSHQVTQMGQEVILRCVPISNHLYFYWYRQILGQKVEFLVSFYNNEISEKSEIFDDQFSVERPDGSNFTLKIRSTKLEDSAMYFCASRLPQGRGTDTQYFGPGTRLTVL.

As DNA, the CDR3 is TGTGCCAGCAGCCTCCGGACAGGGTTTCTCCACGAGCAGTACTTC. Translating gives CASSLRTGFLHEQYF. The chain carries TRBV14 and TRBJ2-7; 8 bases are shared with TRBD1. The germline CDR1 and CDR2 sequences are SGHDN and FVKESK. V trimming: 4 bases; J trimming: 5 bases; junction bases outside the gene matches: 10. This CDR3 has 15 amino acids.

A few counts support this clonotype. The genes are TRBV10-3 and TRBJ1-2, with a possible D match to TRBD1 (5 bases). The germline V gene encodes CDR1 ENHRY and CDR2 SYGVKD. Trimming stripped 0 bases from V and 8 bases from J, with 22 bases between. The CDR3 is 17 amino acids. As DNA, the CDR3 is TGTGCCATCAGTGAGTCGACGGCAGGGTGGAAGGGAAAGGGCTACACCTTC. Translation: CAISESTAGWKGKGYTF.

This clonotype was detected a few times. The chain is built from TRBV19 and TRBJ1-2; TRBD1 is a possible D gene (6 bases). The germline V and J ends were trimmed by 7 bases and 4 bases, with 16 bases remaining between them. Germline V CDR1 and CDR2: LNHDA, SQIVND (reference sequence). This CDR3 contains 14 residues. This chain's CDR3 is CASTLFGGLYGYTF. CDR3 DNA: TGTGCCAGTACCCTCTTTGGGGGGCTCTATGGCTACACCTTC.

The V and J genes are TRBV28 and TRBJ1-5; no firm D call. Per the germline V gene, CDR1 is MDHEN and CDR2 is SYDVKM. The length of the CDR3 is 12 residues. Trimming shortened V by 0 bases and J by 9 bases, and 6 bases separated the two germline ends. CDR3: CASSLWQRPQHF. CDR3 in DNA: TGTGCCAGCAGTTTATGGCAACGGCCCCAGCATTTT.

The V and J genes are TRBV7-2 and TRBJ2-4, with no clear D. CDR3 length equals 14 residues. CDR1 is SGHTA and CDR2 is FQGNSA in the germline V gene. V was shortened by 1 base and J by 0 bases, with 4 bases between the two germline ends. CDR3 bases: TGTGCCAGCAGCTTAGGACTAGCCAAAAACATTCAGTACTTC. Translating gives CASSLGLAKNIQYF.

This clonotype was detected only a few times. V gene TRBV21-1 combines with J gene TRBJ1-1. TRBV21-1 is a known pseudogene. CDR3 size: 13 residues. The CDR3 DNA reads TGTGCCAGCAGCGTAGAAGGGTTCCCTGAAGCTTTCTTT. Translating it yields CASSVEGFPEAFF.

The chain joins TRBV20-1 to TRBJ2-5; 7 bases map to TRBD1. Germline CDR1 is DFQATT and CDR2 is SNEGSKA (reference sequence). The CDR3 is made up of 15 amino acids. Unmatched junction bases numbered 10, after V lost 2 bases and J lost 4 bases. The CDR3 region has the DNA TGCAGTGCTAGACCCCTACACAGGGGAACAGAGACCCAGTACTTC. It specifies CSARPLHRGTETQYF.

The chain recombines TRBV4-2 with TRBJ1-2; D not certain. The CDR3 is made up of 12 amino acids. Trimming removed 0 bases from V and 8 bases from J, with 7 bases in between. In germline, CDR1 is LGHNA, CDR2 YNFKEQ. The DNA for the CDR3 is TGTGCCAGCAGCCAAGATGGGTACGGCTACACCTTC. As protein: CASSQDGYGYTF.